This TCR beta chain was sequenced for a study of T cell responses to AZD1222 COVID-19 vaccine. Study outcomes and limitations: Two AZD1222 doses significantly raised spike-specific TCR breadth and depth over controls. Unmutated variant regions are reportedly the target of nearly half of TCRs that are spike-specific.

V was pared by 1 base and J by 8 bases, with 11 bases between. CDR1 is SQVTM, CDR2 ANQGSEA, per germline. The CDR3 is made up of 12 amino acids. This clone appeared a single time. Its specificity is not known. TCRdb's table, derived via immunoSEQ multiplex PCR, lists solely in-frame clones and lacks some. The sample records some 140,000 clones, 93% being singletons. The source material was peripheral blood, sampled on day 0 of AZD1222 vaccination. The receptor comes from an adult in good health. The chain combines TRBV29-1 with TRBJ1-2; D remains ambiguous. The DNA of the CDR3 is TGCAGCGTTGAAGGTTGGTTGGGAGGCTACACCTTC. It is translated as CSVEGWLGGYTF.